The entry below gives a single TCR beta chain sequence along with its context. The data derive from a study of blood T cell repertoires in COVID-19. The V gene end was trimmed by 8 bases and the J gene end by 8 bases; junction bases not matched to a gene: 14. Germline values: CDR1 LNHDA, CDR2 SQIVND (reference sequence). The CDR3 consists of 14 residues. Enrollees, about 18 to 90 years old, lived in 24 US areas. Sequencing was performed with immunoSEQ multiplex PCR; in TCRdb, only in-frame clones are kept and a portion is missing. The table lists some 170,000 clones, 85% of them singletons. The V gene is TRBV19, the J gene TRBJ1-2; 7 bases map to TRBD1. Sequenced: PBMCs or T cells enriched from blood (not recorded which). The TCR originated in a man in his forties who had recovered from COVID-19. CDR3 amino acids: CASYKLGTESGYTF. In DNA, the CDR3 is TGTGCCAGTTATAAACTCGGGACAGAAAGCGGCTACACCTTC. The variable domain in full, with the rest retrieved from reference TRBV19 and TRBJ1-2, is DGGITQSPKYLFRKEGQNVTLSCEQNLNHDAMYWYRQDPGQGLRLIYYSQIVNDFQKGDIAEGYSVSREKKESFPLTVTSAQKNPTAFYLCASYKLGTESGYTFGSGTRLTVV.